These T cell receptor beta chains were read from a single sample in a study of regulatory dendritic cells for organ transplantation. Their cognate antigens are unknown. Assay used: immunoSEQ multiplex PCR; TCRdb lists only in-frame clones, some missing. Counted here are 9,500 to 15,000 clones, 74% occurring once; the ten biggest clones make up around 0.63%. The sequencing input was naive CD4+ T cells from blood cultured with regulatory dendritic cells. The receptors stem from a human donor in good health. The CDR3 runs from the conserved cysteine through the conserved F or W. The order of the fields is D gene, J gene, V gene, CDR3 length, clone size, CDR3 protein, CDR3 DNA. The D gene is left open where the match is weak. Clone size is stated in some rows and not others, as once, few, many or a class when expanded.

TRBD2	TRBJ2-1	TRBV10-3	15	-	CAAYPGTSGVGEQFF	TGTGCCGCCTACCCCGGGACTAGCGGGGTGGGTGAGCAGTTCTTC
-	TRBJ1-1	TRBV11-3	14	few	CASSLSGLNTEAFF	TGTGCCAGCAGCCTTTCAGGTTTAAACACTGAAGCTTTCTTT
-	TRBJ1-1	TRBV6-1	11	-	CASRQDSAAFF	TGTGCCAGCAGACAAGACAGCGCGGCTTTCTTT
-	TRBJ1-2	TRBV19	15	-	CASSIDRGSEDGYTF	TGTGCCAGTAGTATAGATCGGGGGTCTGAGGATGGCTACACCTTC
TRBD1	TRBJ2-1	TRBV11-3	14	few	CASSLQGRGQGEFF	TGTGCCAGCAGCTTACAGGGGCGCGGACAGGGTGAGTTCTTC
-	TRBJ2-1	TRBV9	19	-	CASSVATAGASLFYNEQFF	TGTGCCAGCAGCGTAGCTACGGCGGGTGCCTCCCTTTTCTACAATGAGCAGTTCTTC
-	TRBJ1-2	TRBV19	14	-	CASSTHRSNYGYTF	TGTGCCAGTAGTACCCACAGGAGTAACTATGGCTACACCTTC
TRBD1	TRBJ2-5	TRBV9	14	-	CASSVSRGSETQYF	TGTGCCAGCAGCGTTTCCAGGGGGTCTGAGACCCAGTACTTC
-	TRBJ2-5	TRBV6-6	14	-	CASSYSRGMETQYF	TGTGCCAGCAGTTACTCGAGAGGGATGGAGACCCAGTACTTC
-	TRBJ1-1	TRBV6-5	15	-	CASSYLQAVNTEAFF	TGTGCCAGCAGTTATCTGCAGGCTGTGAACACTGAAGCTTTCTTT
-	TRBJ1-5	TRBV18	14	-	CASSPEQGNQPQHF	TGTGCCAGCTCACCAGAACAGGGCAATCAGCCCCAGCATTTT
-	TRBJ1-6	TRBV11-3	16	once	CASSLLVGNPGSPLHF	TGTGCCAGCAGCTTATTGGTTGGCAATCCGGGGTCACCCCTCCACTTT
-	TRBJ1-5	TRBV6-6	15	-	CASTTTSVSIQPQHF	TGTGCCAGCACTACTACGTCAGTGAGTATTCAGCCCCAGCATTTT
-	TRBJ2-7	TRBV7-2	15	-	CASSLAGGGSYEQYF	TGTGCCAGCAGCTTAGCGGGAGGCGGCTCCTACGAGCAGTACTTC
TRBD1	TRBJ2-6	TRBV4-1	16	-	CASSHLTGAGANVLTF	TGCGCCAGCAGCCACCTGACAGGGGCTGGGGCCAACGTCCTGACTTTC
TRBD1	TRBJ1-2	TRBV5-1	15	-	CASSPGGVQGNGYTF	TGCGCCAGCAGCCCCGGGGGCGTACAGGGGAATGGCTACACCTTC
-	TRBJ1-2	TRBV7-9	14	-	CASSFPRVAYGYTF	TGTGCCAGCAGCTTCCCCCGGGTGGCCTATGGCTACACCTTC
TRBD1	TRBJ2-7	TRBV7-3	14	-	CASSLDDRGYEQYF	TGTGCCAGCAGCTTAGACGACAGGGGCTACGAGCAGTACTTC
TRBD2	TRBJ2-3	TRBV9	18	-	CASSVALAGGLRTDTQYF	TGTGCCAGCAGCGTAGCCCTAGCGGGGGGGTTGCGCACAGATACGCAGTATTTT
-	TRBJ2-6	TRBV5-4	15	once	CASSQLESGANVLTF	TGTGCCAGCAGCCAGTTGGAGTCTGGGGCCAACGTCCTGACTTTC
-	TRBJ2-7	TRBV25-1	16	-	CASSGVQGLPSYEQYF	TGTGCCAGCAGTGGAGTACAGGGCCTTCCGTCCTACGAGCAGTACTTC
-	TRBJ2-5	TRBV4-1	19	-	CASSHGERSSRTAQETQYF	TGCGCCAGCAGCCACGGAGAGCGATCCTCCAGGACAGCACAAGAGACCCAGTACTTC
TRBD2	TRBJ2-5	TRBV7-2	16	-	CASSLLAGATQETQYF	TGTGCCAGCAGCTTACTAGCGGGGGCGACTCAAGAGACCCAGTACTTC
-	TRBJ1-2	TRBV9	14	few	CASSVAAGSHGYTF	TGTGCCAGCAGCGTAGCCGCAGGGTCCCATGGCTACACCTTC
-	TRBJ1-2	TRBV5-1	15	-	CASSLASASTYGYTF	TGCGCCAGCAGCTTGGCGTCAGCATCGACTTATGGCTACACCTTC
-	TRBJ1-2	TRBV4-3	13	once	CASSQGVGDGYTF	TGCGCCAGCAGCCAAGGGGTAGGGGATGGCTACACCTTC
-	TRBJ1-2	TRBV18	15	-	CASSPQRQESYGYTF	TGTGCCAGCTCACCACAGAGACAGGAGTCCTATGGCTACACCTTC
-	TRBJ1-6	TRBV6-1	13	-	CASSTGIGTPLHF	TGTGCCAGCAGCACAGGCATAGGGACACCCCTCCACTTT
-	TRBJ1-5	TRBV9	14	-	CASSVSGGEQPQHF	TGTGCCAGCAGCGTGTCGGGGGGGGAGCAGCCCCAGCATTTT
-	TRBJ1-1	TRBV19	12	-	CASNSRNTEAFF	TGTGCCAGTAATTCGAGAAACACTGAAGCTTTCTTT
-	TRBJ1-1	TRBV5-1	13	-	CASSSTVNTEAFF	TGCGCCAGCAGCTCTACAGTGAACACTGAAGCTTTCTTT
-	TRBJ2-3	TRBV11-2	15	-	CASSLPQGNLDTQYF	TGTGCCAGCAGCTTACCCCAGGGGAATTTGGATACGCAGTATTTT
-	TRBJ1-4	TRBV19	13	few	CASGGAANEKLFF	TGTGCCAGTGGCGGGGCGGCCAATGAAAAACTGTTTTTT
-	TRBJ2-1	TRBV19	15	-	CASSILAVSYNEQFF	TGTGCCAGTAGTATACTGGCAGTTTCCTACAATGAGCAGTTCTTC
TRBD1	TRBJ2-7	TRBV19	14	-	CASRQPGQGEEQYF	TGTGCCAGTAGGCAGCCGGGACAGGGAGAAGAGCAGTACTTC
-	TRBJ1-2	TRBV6-5	14	-	CASSSEKRGYGYTF	TGTGCCAGCAGTTCCGAAAAAAGGGGCTATGGCTACACCTTC
TRBD2	TRBJ2-5	TRBV2	15	-	CASSRGTSGGETQYF	TGTGCCAGCAGTCGAGGGACTAGCGGAGGAGAGACCCAGTACTTC
TRBD2	TRBJ2-1	TRBV4-2	17	-	CASSQDVGASGVSEQFF	TGTGCCAGCAGCCAAGATGTTGGAGCTAGCGGGGTCAGTGAGCAGTTCTTC
-	TRBJ1-2	TRBV5-4	12	few	CASSSRVWDYTF	TGTGCCAGCAGCTCCAGGGTCTGGGACTACACCTTC
TRBD1	TRBJ1-2	TRBV27	14	once	CASRGQASGYGYTF	TGTGCCAGCAGGGGACAGGCCTCAGGCTATGGCTACACCTTC
TRBD2	TRBJ2-3	TRBV19	15	-	CATGGNRQGTDTQYF	TGTGCCACGGGAGGCAATCGGCAGGGTACAGATACGCAGTATTTT
-	TRBJ1-5	TRBV18	13	-	CASSPHGGQPQHF	TGTGCCAGCTCACCACACGGAGGTCAGCCCCAGCATTTT
TRBD1	TRBJ2-2	TRBV19	16	-	CASSSPGQGWTGELFF	TGTGCCAGTAGTAGCCCTGGACAGGGTTGGACCGGGGAGCTGTTTTTT
-	TRBJ1-5	TRBV7-2	14	-	CASSSGLSNQPQHF	TGTGCCAGCAGCTCGGGGTTGAGCAATCAGCCCCAGCATTTT
-	TRBJ1-2	TRBV10-3	12	-	CAISDRDYGYTF	TGTGCCATCAGTGACAGGGACTATGGCTACACCTTC
TRBD2	TRBJ2-3	TRBV7-2	16	-	CASSFTPNSGDPAQYF	TGTGCCAGCAGCTTTACCCCCAATAGCGGGGATCCGGCGCAGTATTTT
-	TRBJ1-2	TRBV6-1	14	-	CASSEHQGGYGYTF	TGTGCCAGCAGTGAACATCAGGGCGGCTATGGCTACACCTTC
TRBD2	TRBJ2-1	TRBV9	15	-	CASSLSGGVNNEQFF	TGTGCCAGCAGTCTTAGCGGGGGGGTAAACAATGAGCAGTTCTTC
TRBD1	TRBJ1-5	TRBV5-1	14	-	CASSETGGNQPQHF	TGCGCCAGCAGCGAGACAGGGGGCAATCAGCCCCAGCATTTT
TRBD2	TRBJ2-7	TRBV11-1	15	once	CASSPSGGMTYEQYF	TGTGCCAGCAGCCCAAGCGGGGGCATGACCTACGAGCAGTACTTC